The present T cell receptor (beta chain) was sequenced within a study of monozygotic twins with inflammatory bowel disease (dated by TCRdb to the late 2010s). About the full investigation: The complete study included roughly 30 monozygotic twin pairs: 19 IBD-discordant Danish pairs and nine German pairs, of which four were IBD-concordant and five were IBD-discordant. Disease-associated traits were sought mainly through comparisons between IBD patients and their genetically identical healthy co-twins within discordant pairs. Each individual had, on average, about 151 000 unique TCRalpha sequences and 181 000 unique TCRbeta sequences available for analysis.

The CDR3 holds 15 amino acids from the cysteine to the phenylalanine. No DNA is listed. CDR1 and CDR2 are drawn from the germline V gene: MNHNS, SASEGT. The research as a whole found: No single strong signal or clonotype linked to IBD turned up in the results, so the idea that one exists was not supported. The analysis was unable to tell apart different T cell subtypes. TCRbeta repertoire diversity, by inverse Simpson index, was decreased in IBD patients compared with their healthy co-twins. Compared with healthy twins, IBD patients shared fewer clonotypes with other individuals, and the difference was most pronounced in patients with signs of disease activity. Repertoire similarity did not differ between concordant and discordant twins, possibly due to limited statistical power. Differing immunosuppressive treatments among patients may have added background noise and inter-individual variability to the repertoires.

About this clonotype: Its antigen is unknown.

From each donor, a roughly 2.3 ml peripheral blood sample was collected into PAXgene tubes and stored at -80 degrees C. Without any T cell sorting, total RNA was extracted from whole blood using the PAXgene blood miRNA kit on an automated QIAcube. Deep TCRalpha and TCRbeta repertoire profiling with unique molecular barcoding was performed on peripheral blood of monozygotic twin pairs concordant or discordant for inflammatory bowel disease. Smoking habits were recorded for all twin pairs, and individuals were classified as current, former or never smokers. The library was produced with 5' RACE. The input for every TCR library was roughly 3.5 ug of total RNA. For each sample, cDNA synthesis was carried out in eight separate reactions using SMARTScribe reverse transcriptase. During cDNA synthesis, unique molecular identifiers containing a 6-nucleotide sample barcode were introduced by template switching. Amplification of TCRalpha and TCRbeta cDNA involved two nested PCRs of approximately 16 and 10 cycles, and each PCR was followed by bead purification. Before amplification, the cDNA was treated with uracil DNA-glycosylase and purified using the QIAquick PCR purification kit. The second PCR was the step at which Illumina TruSeq-compatible adapters and sample-specific barcodes were added. TapeStation and Qubit were used to check library quality and concentration, and about 5.2 ng of each library went into the pool. The pooled libraries were sequenced with 2 x 100 bp reads and custom sequencing primers on an Illumina HiSeq2500 single-index Rapid Run. Processing in the source paper ran as follows. PCR and sequencing errors were corrected by UMI-based consensus assembly using MiGEC version 1.2.6. MiXCR version 2.1.1 was used for V(D)J alignment, clonotype assembly and CDR3 extraction. Normalisation of gene usage, clonotype sharing and MAIT/NKT TCR abundance was achieved by analysing the top 1000, 10 000 and 20 000 clonotypes per sample. After downsampling to 27 000 UMIs, diversity was calculated as the inverse Simpson index using the vegan R package. Paired Mann-Whitney U tests were applied to discordant twin pairs, and Benjamini-Hochberg correction was used for multiple testing. After the reads were reprocessed by TCRdb, one entry was made per CDR3 protein sequence, with no DNA. The V and J calls shown here were made by TCRdb, not taken from the authors' results. The sample table gives fewer than 450,000 distinct CDR3 sequences. 2.5% to 3% of the sample is in the top ten clones.

The receptor was derived from a human donor with ulcerative colitis or Crohn's disease, or a healthy co-twin of an affected twin (not recorded which). Input material: blood. The sequence joins TRBV6-1 to TRBJ2-1; TCRdb's assignment of TRBD2 cannot be checked, as there is no DNA. CDR3 protein: CASRPASGGAGEQFF.